This T cell receptor beta chain was found in a study of human T cells and chemical hapten exposure. The time point denotes: patch test 3, about 24 weeks after DPC sensitization. Treatment in this sample: therapeutic diphenylcyclopropenone sensitization with weekly scalp DPC. Via MiXCR, TCRdb re-called the RACE reads, giving one row per CDR3 protein. The table shows 90,000 to 140,000 distinct CDR3 sequences, with under 40% occurring only once. Germline V gene data show CDR1 as SGHDT and CDR2 as YYEEEE. CDR3 size: 12 residues. Trimming removed 1 base from V and 5 bases from J, with 6 bases in between. Source: whole blood, taken in connection with sensitization to the hapten diphenylcyclopropenone (DPC). The chain links TRBV5-6 to TRBJ1-1; D is unresolved. The TCR was taken from a man in his forties with alopecia areata. Some clones in this sample may be carry-over from other donors' samples. The CDR3 spells CASSLSRTEAFF. CDR3 nucleotides: TGTGCCAGCAGCTTGAGCAGAACTGAAGCTTTCTTT.